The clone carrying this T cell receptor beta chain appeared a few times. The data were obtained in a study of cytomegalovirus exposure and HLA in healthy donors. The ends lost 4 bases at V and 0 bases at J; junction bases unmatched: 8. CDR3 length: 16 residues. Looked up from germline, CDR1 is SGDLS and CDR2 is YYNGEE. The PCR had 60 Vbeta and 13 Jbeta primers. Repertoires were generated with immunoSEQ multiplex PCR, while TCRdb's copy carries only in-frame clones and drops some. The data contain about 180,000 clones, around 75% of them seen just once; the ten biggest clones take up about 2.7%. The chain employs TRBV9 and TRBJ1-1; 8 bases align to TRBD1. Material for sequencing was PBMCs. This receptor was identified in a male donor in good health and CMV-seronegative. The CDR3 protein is CASSPWTGNMNTEAFF. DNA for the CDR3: TGTGCCAGCAGCCCCTGGACAGGGAATATGAACACTGAAGCTTTCTTT.